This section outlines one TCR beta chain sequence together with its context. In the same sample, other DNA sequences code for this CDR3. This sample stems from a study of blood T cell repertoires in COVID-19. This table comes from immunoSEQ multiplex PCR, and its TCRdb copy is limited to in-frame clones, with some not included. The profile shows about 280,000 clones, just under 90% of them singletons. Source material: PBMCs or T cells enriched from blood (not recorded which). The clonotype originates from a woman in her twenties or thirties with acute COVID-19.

CDR3 protein: CASSPPSGTYEQYF. Written as DNA, the CDR3 is TGTGCCAGCTCCCCTCCCAGCGGGACCTACGAGCAGTACTTC. The chain joins TRBV18 to TRBJ2-7, with 7 bases lining up with TRBD2. The trim removed 6 bases at V and 2 bases at J, leaving 7 bases unmatched. This CDR3 is 14 amino acids long. From germline, CDR1 is KGHSH and CDR2 LQKENI.